One and the same sample provided the 20 T cell receptor beta chains below, sequenced in a study of post-analysis software for immune sequencing data. General study results and limits: Roughly five TRBV segments were more frequent in patients than controls; TRBV5-6, TRBV5-1 and TRBV20-1 belonged to this group.

Their target antigens are unknown. The TCR beta cDNA libraries contained unique molecular identifiers. TCRdb independently ran MiXCR on the PCR reads; one entry per CDR3 protein. The table lists about 400,000 distinct CDR3 sequences, 30% to 45% of them singletons. Material: blood. The source is a girl aged 5 to 17 with multiple sclerosis.

This clonotype was counted a few times. The gene calls are TRBV6-6 and TRBJ2-7; D not certain. The CDR3 runs to 12 residues. The germline V and J ends were trimmed by 9 bases and 2 bases, with 11 bases remaining between them. CDR1 MNHNY and CDR2 SVGAGI come from the germline V gene (reference sequence). The CDR3 nucleotides are TGTGCCAGTAGTCAACTAACCTACGAGCAGTACTTC. It yields the protein CASSQLTYEQYF.

The V and J genes are TRBV5-6 and TRBJ1-2; D may be TRBD1 (6 bases). The CDR3 is 12 amino acids. Trimming shortened V by 4 bases and J by 5 bases, and 9 bases separated the two germline ends. The V gene's germline CDR1 is SGHDT and CDR2 YYEEEE. CDR3 sequence: CASSPGQYGYTF. For the CDR3, the DNA is TGTGCCAGCAGCCCCGGACAGTATGGCTACACCTTC.

J is TRBJ2-5 and V is TRBV3-1; D gene uncertain. Per germline, CDR1 LGHDT and CDR2 YNNKEL (reference sequence). Trimming cost V 1 base and J 11 bases, with 14 bases left between them. This CDR3 has 13 amino acids. The CDR3 coding sequence is TGTGCCAGCAGCCAAGGTGGCACCATGGAGCAGTACTTC. It specifies CASSQGGTMEQYF.

This clonotype has ten or more counts. The gene calls are TRBV13 and TRBJ2-4, with a possible D match to TRBD1 (6 bases). Per germline, CDR1 PRHDT and CDR2 FYEKMQ (reference sequence). Trimming removed 4 bases from V and 8 bases from J, with 15 bases in between. This CDR3 region has 14 residues. As DNA, the CDR3 is TGTGCCAGCAGCTCCGGCACCCACAGGGACATTCAGTACTTC. Its protein is CASSSGTHRDIQYF.

The rearrangement uses TRBV27 and TRBJ1-4, with D uncertain. The CDR3 is made up of 12 amino acids. The V gene's germline CDR1 is MNHEY and CDR2 SMNVEV (reference sequence). Trimming pared 5 bases from V and 5 bases from J, leaving 6 bases between. The chain's CDR3 is CASSPPNEKLFF. The DNA for the CDR3 is TGTGCCAGCAGTCCCCCGAATGAAAAACTGTTTTTT.

This clonotype was picked up many times. The chain is built from TRBV7-2 and TRBJ1-4, with 7 bases that match TRBD1. The V gene's germline CDR1 is SGHTA and CDR2 FQGNSA. The CDR3 covers 13 residues. Unmatched junction bases numbered 0, after V lost 5 bases and J lost 3 bases. DNA for the CDR3: TGTGCCAGCAGCCAGGGGGCTAATGAAAAACTGTTTTTT. Encoded protein: CASSQGANEKLFF.

The V call is TRBV10-2, the J call TRBJ2-5; D is perhaps TRBD1 (5 bases). V was shortened by 6 bases and J by 5 bases, with 16 bases between the two germline ends. CDR1 is WSHSY and CDR2 is SAAADI in the germline V gene. This CDR3 is 14 amino acids long. CDR3 in DNA: TGCGCCAGCAGGGAGCCAGGGATGGAGGAGACCCAGTACTTC. Protein: CASREPGMEETQYF.

V is TRBV28 and J is TRBJ2-7, with D tentatively TRBD1 (5 bases). The CDR3 length is 23 residues. The V end was cut by 6 bases, the J end by 3 bases, with 42 bases between. Germline CDR1 is MDHEN and CDR2 is SYDVKM. The CDR3 sequence: CASSTHWVRIRPPSQGTIYEQYF. For the CDR3, the DNA is TGTGCCAGCAGCACACACTGGGTTAGGATTCGCCCACCGTCCCAGGGCACAATCTACGAGCAGTACTTC.

This clonotype was counted many times. The chain combines TRBV7-6 with TRBJ2-7; D not certain. This CDR3 has 12 amino acids. Trimming left V 1 base short and J 7 bases short, with 8 bases between. Germline CDR1 and CDR2: SGHVS and FNYEAQ. As DNA, the CDR3 is TGTGCCAGCAGCTTAGTTGCGGAAGAGCAGTACTTC. Residues: CASSLVAEEQYF.

The rearrangement uses TRBV20-1 and TRBJ2-4, with 13 bases matching TRBD2. Per germline, CDR1 DFQATT and CDR2 SNEGSKA (reference sequence). The CDR3 runs to 17 residues. V trimming: 5 bases; J trimming: 1 base; junction bases outside the gene matches: 8. The CDR3 DNA sequence: TGCAGTGCTGTAGGACTAGCGGGGGTTGGGGCCAAAAACATTCAGTACTTC. Protein: CSAVGLAGVGAKNIQYF.

This clonotype was recorded a few times. The V call is TRBV12-3 or TRBV12-4, the J call TRBJ2-1, with TRBD2 as a possible D gene (5 bases). V gave up 1 base and J gave up 4 bases, with 8 bases separating them. The CDR3 loop spans 14 amino acids. The CDR3, as DNA: TGTGCCAGCAGTTTAGGTAGCGTATACAATGAGCAGTTCTTC. Translating gives CASSLGSVYNEQFF.

The chain combines TRBV5-1 with TRBJ2-3, with D possibly matching TRBD1 (5 bases). This CDR3 has 15 residues. CDR1 is SGHRS, CDR2 YFSETQ, per germline. The V and J ends lost 0 bases and 5 bases respectively, with 13 bases between them. The CDR3 loop reads CASSLVQGQGDTQYF. For the CDR3, the DNA is TGCGCCAGCAGCTTGGTCCAGGGTCAAGGAGATACGCAGTATTTT.

CDR3 in amino acids: CASSMTGRLQNEQYF. The CDR3 bases are TGCGCCAGCAGCATGACAGGGAGGTTACAGAATGAGCAGTACTTC. This rearrangement joins TRBV5-1 to TRBJ2-5, with D possibly matching TRBD1 (7 bases). Germline V gene sequence: CDR1 SGHRS, CDR2 YFSETQ. Trimming took off 4 bases at V and 11 bases at J, with 24 bases between the two ends. This CDR3 contains 15 residues.

Worth noting for this clonotype: Compared with germline, one end of the junction differs, possibly owing to a read error. J is TRBJ2-3 and V is TRBV12-3 or TRBV12-4; 14 bases map to TRBD2. The CDR3 is 15 residues long. The CDR3 sequence is CASRRLAGGPDTEYF. The DNA of the CDR3 is TGTGCCAGCAGAAGACTAGCGGGGGGGCCAGATACGGAGTATTTT.

This clonotype was found a few times. The chain recombines TRBV4-1 with TRBJ2-5, with D possibly matching TRBD1 (5 bases). V lost 0 bases, J lost 4 bases, and 12 bases lay in between. Germline V CDR1 and CDR2: MGHRA, YSYEKL. The CDR3 sequence is 15 residues long. The CDR3 nucleotides read TGCGCCAGCAGCCAAGATCGCAAGGGGCGAGAGACCCAGTACTTC. Protein sequence: CASSQDRKGRETQYF.

The chain combines TRBV4-1 with TRBJ2-1; 10 bases are shared with TRBD2. CDR3 size: 19 residues. The J segment lost 0 bases and the V segment lost 0 bases, leaving 8 bases of the junction unmatched. The germline CDR1 and CDR2 sequences are MGHRA and YSYEKL. CDR3 sequence reads: CASSQEGGAGGDSYNEQFF. The CDR3 nucleotides read TGCGCCAGCAGCCAAGAGGGCGGAGCGGGGGGGGACTCCTACAATGAGCAGTTCTTC.

Only a few counts were recorded for this clonotype. The chain joins TRBV13 to TRBJ2-1, with D perhaps matching TRBD1 or TRBD2 (5 bases each). The germline gives CDR1 PRHDT, CDR2 FYEKMQ (reference sequence). V dropped 5 bases and J dropped 2 bases, with 13 bases sitting between them. This CDR3 has 15 amino acids. The CDR3 reads CASSPLGTTYNEQFF. In DNA, the CDR3 is TGTGCCAGCAGCCCCCTCGGGACGACCTACAATGAGCAGTTCTTC.

This chain joins TRBV12-3 or TRBV12-4 and TRBJ2-5; 12 nucleotides align to TRBD2. The CDR3 runs 15 residues. The ends lost 7 bases at V and 4 bases at J; junction bases unmatched: 7. CDR3 sequence reads: CASKSSGGAGETQYF. DNA of the CDR3: TGTGCCAGCAAATCTAGCGGGGGGGCCGGAGAGACCCAGTACTTC.

The chain has TRBV7-9 and TRBJ2-7, with 7 bases fitting TRBD1. Per germline, CDR1 SEHNR and CDR2 FQNEAQ (reference sequence). J gave up 0 bases and V 7 bases, and 3 bases lay outside the gene matches. The CDR3 length is 13 residues. The CDR3 nucleotides are TGTGCCAGCACGACAGGGAACTCCTACGAGCAGTACTTC. Translated: CASTTGNSYEQYF.

V gene TRBV27 combines with J gene TRBJ2-1; D possibly corresponds to TRBD2 (5 bases). Trimming stripped 2 bases from V and 1 base from J, with 12 bases between. In germline, CDR1 is MNHEY, CDR2 SMNVEV (reference sequence). The CDR3 extends over 16 amino acids. CDR3 bases: TGTGCCAGCAGTTTAGGGGTCGGGGATTCCTACAATGAGCAGTTCTTC. Protein sequence: CASSLGVGDSYNEQFF.